Below are 32 T cell receptor beta chains sequenced from a single sample in a study of cytomegalovirus exposure and HLA in healthy donors. The PCR ran on 60 Vbeta and 13 Jbeta primers. TCRdb's table, derived via immunoSEQ multiplex PCR, lists solely in-frame clones and lacks some. The table has over 80,000 clones, roughly four fifths seen once; the top ten hold about 3.4%. Material for sequencing was PBMCs. The receptors originated from a man younger than 40 in good health and CMV-seropositive.

The V gene is TRBV5-1, the J gene TRBJ2-7, with 8 nucleotides matching TRBD1. Unmatched junction bases numbered 1, after V lost 2 bases and J lost 0 bases. The CDR3 has 14 residues. Germline V CDR1 and CDR2: SGHRS, YFSETQ. CDR3 in amino acids: CASSFTGGSYEQYF. CDR3 DNA: TGCGCCAGCAGCTTCACAGGGGGCTCCTACGAGCAGTACTTC.

The V and J genes are TRBV18 and TRBJ1-1; D is ambiguous. V lost 0 bases and J lost 5, with 10 bases in between. The CDR3 covers 14 residues. Germline-derived CDR1 and CDR2 are KGHSH and LQKENI. The CDR3 bases are TGTGCCAGCTCACCACCGTCGCGGGGAACTGAAGCTTTCTTT. Its protein is CASSPPSRGTEAFF.

CDR3 sequence (DNA): TGTGCCAGTATGATCCGGGAGAACGAGCAGTACTTC. This encodes CASMIRENEQYF. V gene TRBV19 combines with J gene TRBJ2-7, with D possibly matching TRBD2 (6 bases). The CDR3 contains 12 residues. Germline CDR1 reads LNHDA; CDR2 reads SQIVND (reference sequence). Trimming cost V 7 bases and J 5 bases, with 12 bases left between them.

This chain uses TRBV7-2 with TRBJ1-1, with D tentatively TRBD1 (5 bases). Trimming removed 6 bases from V and 6 bases from J, with 14 bases in between. Germline-derived CDR1 and CDR2 are SGHTA and FQGNSA. The length of the CDR3 is 13 residues. The CDR3 region is CASSLIRGAEAFF. In nucleotides, the CDR3 is TGTGCCAGCAGTCTCATTCGGGGGGCTGAAGCTTTCTTT.

The chain recombines TRBV7-9 with TRBJ2-2, with 11 nucleotides matching TRBD1. There are 15 residues in the CDR3. CDR1 is SEHNR and CDR2 is FQNEAQ in the germline V gene (reference sequence). V was pared by 5 bases and J by 2 bases, with 1 base of the junction left unmatched. CDR3 region: CASSRTGGNTGELFF. DNA for the CDR3: TGTGCCAGCAGCCGGACAGGGGGCAACACCGGGGAGCTGTTTTTT.

The CDR3 nucleotides read TGTGCCAGCGCCAGAATAGGACTAGCCGATCTCTACGAGCAGTACTTC. This gives the protein CASARIGLADLYEQYF. V and J are TRBV28 and TRBJ2-7, with 8 bases fitting TRBD2. The CDR3 consists of 16 residues. Trimming removed 8 bases from V and 3 bases from J; junction bases left unmatched: 15. Looked up from germline, CDR1 is MDHEN and CDR2 is SYDVKM.

Only one count was recorded for this clone. The chain joins TRBV27 to TRBJ1-1; maybe TRBD1 (5 bases). Germline V CDR1 and CDR2: MNHEY, SMNVEV (reference sequence). V lost 4 bases and J 0 bases, leaving 6 bases between the germline ends. The CDR3 length is 13 residues. The CDR3 region has the DNA TGTGCCAGCAGTTGGGGGGTGAACACTGAAGCTTTCTTT. As protein: CASSWGVNTEAFF.

The CDR3 protein is CASSSGQSGTEAFF. CDR3 sequence (DNA): TGCGCCAGCAGCTCTGGACAATCAGGCACTGAAGCTTTCTTT. The rearrangement uses TRBV5-1 and TRBJ1-1, with a tentative D call TRBD1 (5 bases). V gave up 3 bases and J gave up 4 bases, with 13 bases separating them. CDR3 length: 14 amino acids. CDR1 and CDR2 from the germline V gene are SGHRS and YFSETQ.

This chain links TRBV11-2 with TRBJ1-5, with 9 bases matching TRBD1. V trimming: 6 bases; J trimming: 6 bases; junction bases outside the gene matches: 6. The germline gives CDR1 SGHAT, CDR2 FQNNGV. The CDR3 extends over 14 amino acids. The CDR3 region has the DNA TGTGCCAGCAGGGAGGACAGGGGAATTCAGCCCCAGCATTTT. As protein: CASREDRGIQPQHF.

The V gene is TRBV27, the J gene TRBJ2-7; the D gene is possibly TRBD2 (5 bases). CDR1 and CDR2 from the germline V gene are MNHEY and SMNVEV (reference sequence). The V end was cut by 2 bases, the J end by 5 bases, with 16 bases between. CDR3 length: 15 amino acids. The CDR3 protein is CASSLTGGLFDEQYF. In DNA, the CDR3 is TGTGCCAGCAGTTTAACGGGCGGGCTGTTCGACGAGCAGTACTTC.

This rearrangement joins TRBV5-1 to TRBJ2-3, with D tentatively TRBD2 (6 bases). V was pared by 1 base and J by 8 bases, with 8 bases between. Germline CDR1 is SGHRS and CDR2 is YFSETQ. The CDR3 runs 12 residues. The CDR3 loop is CASSLTSLTQYF. The CDR3 DNA reads as TGCGCCAGCAGCTTGACTAGCCTTACGCAGTATTTT.

Details on this clone: This sample also contains other DNA sequences that code for the same CDR3. V and J are TRBV27 and TRBJ2-7; no clear D gene. Germline V CDR1 and CDR2: MNHEY, SMNVEV (reference sequence). V was clipped by 3 bases and J by 2 bases, with 8 bases between them. The CDR3 totals 13 residues. The CDR3 bases are TGTGCCAGCAGTTTGACATCCACCTACGAGCAGTACTTC. Translating gives CASSLTSTYEQYF.

The CDR3 sequence is CASRPGTSHTEAFF. The CDR3 DNA reads as TGTGCCAGCAGACCGGGGACATCCCACACTGAAGCTTTCTTT. The V gene is TRBV28, the J gene TRBJ1-1, with D possibly TRBD1 on 6 matching bases. There are 14 residues in the CDR3. The V gene lost 6 bases and the J gene lost 3 bases, with 14 bases spanning the gap. CDR1 is MDHEN and CDR2 is SYDVKM in the germline V gene.

The chain employs TRBV7-6 and TRBJ1-1; D remains ambiguous. The CDR3 sequence is 13 residues long. The V end was cut by 0 bases, the J end by 6 bases, with 8 bases between. The germline CDR1 and CDR2 sequences are SGHVS and FNYEAQ. This CDR3 is CASSLARGAEAFF. CDR3 bases: TGTGCCAGCAGCTTAGCTCGGGGAGCTGAAGCTTTCTTT.

The chain links TRBV5-8 to TRBJ2-2; D call uncertain. The CDR3 is 16 residues long. Trimming removed 0 bases at V and 0 bases at J, with 9 bases between. CDR1 and CDR2 (germline): SGHTS, YDEGEE. CDR3 DNA sequence: TGTGCCAGCAGCTTGGCCGCTCGGGCGAACACCGGGGAGCTGTTTTTT. Encoded protein: CASSLAARANTGELFF.

This clone was recorded once. V and J are TRBV30 and TRBJ1-1, with D maybe TRBD1 (5 bases). The ends were cut back, 3 bases at V and 0 bases at J, with 14 bases in the middle. In germline, CDR1 is GTSNPN, CDR2 SVGIG (reference sequence). CDR3 length equals 15 residues. CDR3 in amino acids: CAWSDLKGMNTEAFF. CDR3 coding DNA: TGTGCCTGGAGCGATTTAAAGGGGATGAACACTGAAGCTTTCTTT.

The chain employs TRBV28 and TRBJ1-6, with 9 positions matching TRBD1. Trimming removed 1 base from V and 10 bases from J; junction bases left unmatched: 5. Per germline, CDR1 MDHEN and CDR2 SYDVKM. The CDR3 consists of 15 residues. The CDR3 DNA reads as TGTGCCAGCAGTTTATTTCGACAGGGGGGCTCACCCCTCCACTTT. It is translated as CASSLFRQGGSPLHF.

The rearrangement uses TRBV7-2 and TRBJ2-1, with 11 bases matching TRBD2. Germline V gene lookup returns CDR1 SGHTA and CDR2 FQGNSA. The CDR3 is 17 residues long. Trimming cost V 5 bases and J 2 bases; bases outside gene matches: 8. The CDR3 DNA sequence: TGTGCCAGCAGCCGGGCCGGGACTAGCGGAGCCTACAATGAGCAGTTCTTC. It codes for CASSRAGTSGAYNEQFF.

V usage is TRBV18 and J usage is TRBJ1-1; 11 bases fit TRBD1. The CDR3 covers 14 residues. With V trimmed by 6 bases and J by 4 bases, 4 bases remained unmatched. Germline V CDR1 and CDR2: KGHSH, LQKENI. CDR3 amino acids: CASSPGTGGTEAFF. Written as DNA, the CDR3 is TGTGCCAGCTCCCCCGGGACAGGGGGCACTGAAGCTTTCTTT.

This clone was detected only a few times. This chain joins TRBV6-6 and TRBJ1-2; TRBD1 agrees at 7 bases. This CDR3 is 16 amino acids long. The V segment lost 0 bases and the J segment 6 bases; nucleotides outside the gene matches: 10. Germline values: CDR1 MNHNY, CDR2 SVGAGI (reference sequence). In DNA, the CDR3 is TGTGCCAGCAGTTACTCGACAGGGCGTGGGATGGATGGCTACACCTTC. Its protein is CASSYSTGRGMDGYTF.

V is TRBV28 and J is TRBJ2-5; D remains ambiguous. Trimming removed 3 bases from V and 5 bases from J, with 16 bases in between. This CDR3 has 15 amino acids. The V gene's germline CDR1 is MDHEN and CDR2 SYDVKM. CDR3 region: CASSFSALTRETQYF. The CDR3 region has the DNA TGTGCCAGCAGTTTTTCGGCTCTAACGCGGGAGACCCAGTACTTC.

The chain recombines TRBV6-4 with TRBJ1-1; tentative D call: TRBD1 (5 bases). In germline, CDR1 is MRHNA, CDR2 SNTAGT. The CDR3 spans 13 residues. V was trimmed by 4 bases and J by 3 bases, leaving 9 bases between them. CDR3 region: CASSVGEDTEAFF. The CDR3 DNA reads TGTGCCAGCAGTGTGGGGGAGGACACTGAAGCTTTCTTT.

This sequence joins TRBV5-8 and TRBJ2-1; D perhaps matches TRBD2 (6 bases). Germline V gene sequence: CDR1 SGHTS, CDR2 YDEGEE. The V gene lost 3 bases and the J gene lost 6 bases, with 19 bases spanning the gap. There are 16 residues in the CDR3. CDR3 coding DNA: TGTGCCAGCAGCTCCCTGGGGGGAGAGCCCGCCAATGAGCAGTTCTTC. This gives the protein CASSSLGGEPANEQFF.

This clone was observed once. The chain joins TRBV7-9 to TRBJ1-6; 7 nucleotides line up with TRBD1. J lost 8 bases, V lost 5 bases, and 12 bases had no gene match. The CDR3 totals 16 residues. CDR1 is SEHNR and CDR2 is FQNEAQ in the germline V gene (reference sequence). This chain's CDR3 is CASSTGQALGDSPLHF. In DNA form, the CDR3 reads TGTGCCAGCAGCACCGGACAGGCCCTTGGAGATTCACCCCTCCACTTT.

The rearrangement links TRBV28 to TRBJ1-2; 9 bases line up with TRBD1. The trim removed 3 bases at V and 2 bases at J, leaving 1 base unmatched. CDR1 is MDHEN, CDR2 SYDVKM, per germline. CDR3 length: 14 residues. CDR3 loop: CASSFGQGNYGYTF. CDR3 sequence (DNA): TGTGCCAGCAGTTTCGGACAGGGGAACTATGGCTACACCTTC.

This clone was detected only once. V is TRBV5-4 and J is TRBJ2-1, with D unresolved. Germline-derived CDR1 and CDR2 are SGHNT and YYREEE (reference sequence). V was clipped by 6 bases and J by 5 bases, with 18 bases between them. The CDR3 has 15 residues. The CDR3 bases are TGTGCCAGCAAACGTTACAGAAGAGAAGACAATGAGCAGTTCTTC. Protein product: CASKRYRREDNEQFF.

The V call is TRBV7-6, the J call TRBJ2-1, with TRBD2 identical over 8 bases. CDR1 is SGHVS, CDR2 FNYEAQ, per germline. V was clipped by 0 bases and J by 6 bases; unmatched bases: 7. The CDR3 is made up of 16 amino acids. CDR3 sequence: CASSLALTSAPNEQFF. The CDR3 nucleotides are TGTGCCAGCAGCTTAGCCCTGACTAGCGCACCCAATGAGCAGTTCTTC.

CDR3 sequence reads: CAWQPGQGATNEKLFF. CDR3 coding DNA: TGTGCCTGGCAGCCGGGACAGGGTGCAACTAATGAAAAACTGTTTTTT. This rearrangement joins TRBV30 to TRBJ1-4, with 9 bases aligning to TRBD1. Germline V gives CDR1 GTSNPN, CDR2 SVGIG (reference sequence). The CDR3 contains 16 residues. V dropped 5 bases and J dropped 0; count of bases not matched to a gene: 7. The variable domain in full, with the rest retrieved from reference TRBV30 and TRBJ1-4, is SQTIHQWPATLVQPVGSPLSLECTVEGTSNPNLYWYRQAAGRGLQLLFYSVGIGQISSEVPQNLSASRPQDRQFILSSKKLLLSDSGFYLCAWQPGQGATNEKLFFGSGTQLSVL.

The rearrangement uses TRBV7-9 and TRBJ1-3; 7 nucleotides line up with TRBD1. Germline CDR1 is SEHNR and CDR2 is FQNEAQ (reference sequence). This CDR3 comprises 16 residues. V lost 3 bases, J lost 2 bases, and 7 bases stayed unmatched. CDR3 loop: CASSLRDREPGNTIYF. The DNA for the CDR3 is TGTGCCAGCAGCTTGAGGGACAGAGAACCTGGAAACACCATATATTTT.

This clone has a handful of counts. The rearrangement uses TRBV27 and TRBJ2-2; 16 nucleotides align to TRBD2. V dropped 8 bases and J dropped 4; count of bases not matched to a gene: 7. This CDR3 comprises 17 residues. The germline CDR1 and CDR2 sequences are MNHEY and SMNVEV (reference sequence). The CDR3 sequence: CASVGTSGRVATGELFF. CDR3 bases: TGTGCCAGCGTGGGGACTAGCGGGAGGGTCGCCACCGGGGAGCTGTTTTTT.

As regards this clone: The junction departs from the called germline gene at one end, perhaps through a read error. The V gene is TRBV2, the J gene TRBJ2-2; 9 bases are shared with TRBD1. This CDR3 is built from 14 residues. Germline CDR1 reads SNHLY; CDR2 reads FYNNEI. CDR3: CSSSWTGDIGELFF. The CDR3 DNA reads TGTTCCAGCAGTTGGACAGGGGATATCGGGGAGCTGTTTTTT.

This rearrangement joins TRBV28 to TRBJ1-5; D not resolved. Germline CDR1 and CDR2: MDHEN and SYDVKM. The CDR3 extends over 17 amino acids. The ends were cut back, 4 bases at V and 2 bases at J, with 18 bases in the middle. The CDR3 loop reads CASSSPPPKVGNQPQHF. CDR3 in DNA: TGTGCCAGCAGTTCTCCACCTCCTAAAGTTGGCAATCAGCCCCAGCATTTT.